This T cell receptor (beta chain) was retrieved from a study of blood T cell repertoires in COVID-19. Trimming removed 0 bases from V and 5 bases from J; junction bases left unmatched: 4. There are 15 residues in the CDR3. Germline V gene lookup returns CDR1 MNHNS and CDR2 SASEGT. Clones were read by immunoSEQ multiplex PCR, and TCRdb kept only the in-frame ones, dropping some. Of under 300,000 clones in the sample, 80% to 85% are singletons; the top ten hold under 15%. Sequencing used peripheral blood. This TCR came from an older woman with active or convalescent COVID-19. V usage is TRBV6-1 and J usage is TRBJ2-7, with TRBD2 identical over 10 bases. Here the CDR3 reads CASSEAPAGGHEQYF. The CDR3, as DNA: TGTGCCAGCAGTGAAGCCCCAGCGGGGGGGCACGAGCAGTACTTC.